This T cell receptor beta chain derives from a study of OX40 agonist ivuxolimab in advanced cancers. Study-wide background: There were three patients with partial responses, one having hepatocellular carcinoma and two cutaneous melanoma.

Here immunoSEQ multiplex PCR was the method, and the copy in TCRdb shows in-frame clones only, minus some. The data show about 66,000 clones, with about 88% seen just once and 0.67% held by the top ten. The CDR3 is 13 amino acids. CDR1 is SGHRS and CDR2 is YFSETQ in the germline V gene. The ends were cut back, 3 bases at V and 8 bases at J, with 11 bases in the middle. The material sequenced was CD4+ or CD8+ T cells sorted from blood, taken in a trial of the OX40 agonist ivuxolimab. The receptor comes from an adult with an advanced solid tumor such as melanoma, head and neck, liver or kidney cancer. V is TRBV5-1 and J is TRBJ1-4; a weak D match, TRBD1 (5 bases). Here the CDR3 DNA reads TGCGCCAGCAGCTCCAGGGAAAACGAAAAACTGTTTTTT. Translated, it gives CASSSRENEKLFF.